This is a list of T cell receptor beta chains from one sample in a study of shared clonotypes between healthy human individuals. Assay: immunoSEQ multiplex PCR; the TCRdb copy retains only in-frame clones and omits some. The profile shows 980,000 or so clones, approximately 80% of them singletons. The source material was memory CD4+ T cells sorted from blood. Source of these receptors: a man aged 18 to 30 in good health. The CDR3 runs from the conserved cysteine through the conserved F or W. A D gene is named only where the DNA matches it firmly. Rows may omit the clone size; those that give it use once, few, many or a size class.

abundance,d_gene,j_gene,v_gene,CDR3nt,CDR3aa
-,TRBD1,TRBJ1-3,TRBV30,TGTGCCTGGAGTGCGACAGGGGGTTTCGCTGGAAACACCATATATTTT,CAWSATGGFAGNTIYF
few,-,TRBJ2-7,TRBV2,TGTGCCAGCAGTGAAGAGGGACTCTCAGCCTACGAGCAGTACTTC,CASSEEGLSAYEQYF
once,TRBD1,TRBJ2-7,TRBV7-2,TGTGCCAGCACCCTGACAGGGGGAGTCTACGAGCAGTACTTC,CASTLTGGVYEQYF
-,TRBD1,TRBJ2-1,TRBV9,TGTGCCAGCAGCGAGAGGCCACAGGGGTTCAATGAGCAGTTCTTC,CASSERPQGFNEQFF
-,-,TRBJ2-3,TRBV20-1,TGCAGTCCAGATACGCAGTATTTT,CSPDTQYF
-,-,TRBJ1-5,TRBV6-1,TGTGCCAGCAGTGGCGTAGTCCCAGCTCAGCCCCAGCATTTT,CASSGVVPAQPQHF
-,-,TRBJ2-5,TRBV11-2,TGTGCCAGCAGCTTAGGTCAGGGGAGTCAAGAGACCCAGTACTTC,CASSLGQGSQETQYF
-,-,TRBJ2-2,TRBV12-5,TGTGCTAGTGGTTTCCAAACAGGGTCTCTTGGCACCGGGGAGCTGTTTTTT,CASGFQTGSLGTGELFF
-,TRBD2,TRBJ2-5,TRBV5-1,TGCGCCAGCAGCTTATATAAGACTAGCGGGAGTGGAGAGACCCAGTACTTC,CASSLYKTSGSGETQYF
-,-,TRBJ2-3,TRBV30,TGTGCCTGGAGCCGGGGTTGGGAAGATACGCAGTATTTT,CAWSRGWEDTQYF
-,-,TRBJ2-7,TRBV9,TGTGCCAGCAGCGTAGACGATGCTGGCGAGCAGTACTTC,CASSVDDAGEQYF
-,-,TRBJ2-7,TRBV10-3,TGTGCCATCAGTGTAGGGTACGAGCAGTACTTC,CAISVGYEQYF
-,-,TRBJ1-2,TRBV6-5,TGTGCCAGCAGTCTTACACCTACCTATGGCTACACCTTC,CASSLTPTYGYTF
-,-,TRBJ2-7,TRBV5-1,TGCGCCAGCAGCTTAGCGAACCGGGACACATACGAGCAGTACTTC,CASSLANRDTYEQYF
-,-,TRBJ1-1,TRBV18,TGTGCCAGCTCACGGGACCTAAACACTGAAGCTTTCTTT,CASSRDLNTEAFF
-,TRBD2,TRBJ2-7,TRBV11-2,TGTGCCAGCAGCTTAGGTGGTCTAGCGGGAGTCAGTTTTCGGTCCGAGCAGTACTTC,CASSLGGLAGVSFRSEQYF
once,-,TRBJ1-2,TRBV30,TGTGCCGGAACCAGGGACGTCCGCTACACCTTC,CAGTRDVRYTF
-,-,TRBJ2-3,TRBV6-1,TGTGCCAGCAGTCGTTCAGATACGCAGTATTTT,CASSRSDTQYF
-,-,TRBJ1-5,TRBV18,TGTGCCAGCTCACCACTCCCGGCTGGTTTAGGTCAGCCCCAGCATTTT,CASSPLPAGLGQPQHF
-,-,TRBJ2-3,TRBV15,TGTGCCACCAGCAGAGTCTCCGTCCCAGATACGCAGTATTTT,CATSRVSVPDTQYF
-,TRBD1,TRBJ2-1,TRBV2,TGTGCCAGCAGGTCCCGGACAGGGGAAGGGAATGAGCAGTTCTTC,CASRSRTGEGNEQFF
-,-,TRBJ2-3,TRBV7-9,TGTGCCAGCGGTTCCGGGACATATGTATCAGATACGCAGTATTTT,CASGSGTYVSDTQYF
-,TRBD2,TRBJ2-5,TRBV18,TGTGCCAGCTCACTGGGACTAGCGGGTGAAGAGACCCAGTACTTC,CASSLGLAGEETQYF
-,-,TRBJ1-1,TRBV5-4,TGTGCCAGCAGCGTTGGGAGGGTACGGTTCTGGCTCTTT,CASSVGRVRFWLF
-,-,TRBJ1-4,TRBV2,TGTGCCAGCAGTGAAGGGGGTAATTATGAAAAACTGTTTTTT,CASSEGGNYEKLFF
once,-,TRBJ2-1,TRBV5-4,TGTGCCAGCAGCTTTGTCAGTACCTACAATGAGCAGTTCTTC,CASSFVSTYNEQFF
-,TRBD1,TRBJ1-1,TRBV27,TGTGCCAGCAGTTTCGGACAGGGCGGCCCTCGTGAAGCTTTCTTT,CASSFGQGGPREAFF
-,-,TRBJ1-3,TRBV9,TGTGCCAGCAGCGCCCAGCCGCAGACCCCTGGAAACACCATATATTTT,CASSAQPQTPGNTIYF
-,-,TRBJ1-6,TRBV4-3,TGCGCCAGCAGCCAAGGTGACGGGTGGGGATCACCCCTCCACTTT,CASSQGDGWGSPLHF
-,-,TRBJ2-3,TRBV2,TGTGCCAGCAACCGGGGGATAACAGATACGCAGTATTTT,CASNRGITDTQYF
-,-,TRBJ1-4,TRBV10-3,TGTGCCATCAGTGGAGGGGCAGACGGAAAACTGTTTTTT,CAISGGADGKLFF
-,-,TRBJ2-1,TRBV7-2,TGTGCCAGCAGCGCCTCTACGACCAATGAGCAGTTCTTC,CASSASTTNEQFF
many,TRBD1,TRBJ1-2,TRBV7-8,TGTGCCAGCAGCTCCAGGTGGCAGGGGGCGAGCGATGGCTACACCTTC,CASSSRWQGASDGYTF
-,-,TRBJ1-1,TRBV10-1,TGCGCCAGCAGTGCCGCCGGCAAGTCGAACACTGAAGCTTTCTTT,CASSAAGKSNTEAFF
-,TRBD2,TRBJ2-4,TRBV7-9,TGTGCCAGCAGCCCGGGGGGCAAAAACATTCAGTACTTC,CASSPGGKNIQYF
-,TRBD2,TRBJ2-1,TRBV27,TGTGCCAGCAGTCGGGTACTAGCGGGAGGGCTCAATGAGCAGTTCTTC,CASSRVLAGGLNEQFF
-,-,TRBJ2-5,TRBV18,TGTGCCAGCTCAGTATATGAAGAGACCCAGTACTTC,CASSVYEETQYF
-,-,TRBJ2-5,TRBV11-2,TGTGCCAGCAGCTCCAGTAGCGGCTATCAAGAGACCCAGTACTTC,CASSSSSGYQETQYF
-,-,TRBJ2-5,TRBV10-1,TGCGCCAGCAGTGAGTCCCAGGGACAAGAGACCCAGTACTTC,CASSESQGQETQYF
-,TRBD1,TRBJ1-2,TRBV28,TGTGCCAGCAGTTTGGGACAGAACTATGGCTACACCTTC,CASSLGQNYGYTF
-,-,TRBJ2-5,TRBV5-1,TGCGCCAGCAGCTTGGGGCCCCAACCAGAGACCCAGTACTTC,CASSLGPQPETQYF